This T cell receptor beta chain was sequenced in a study of cytomegalovirus exposure and HLA in healthy donors. Study observations and caveats: Altogether, 170 or so TCR beta chains were recorded as cytomegalovirus-associated. Sequencing depth across donors, presence/absence analyses assumed, was roughly uniform. Later on, a genetic analysis was performed. It linked a missense variant in DCLRE1C with V- and J-gene trimming of TCR beta.

Comment on this clone: Antigen unknown.

Primers included in the PCR were 60 Vbeta and 13 Jbeta primers. Here immunoSEQ multiplex PCR was the method, and the copy in TCRdb shows in-frame clones only, minus some. This table lists about 65,000 clones. Donors in the study were healthy people who gave bone marrow. This receptor was obtained from a boy aged 10-17 years in good health and CMV-seronegative. The sample comprised PBMCs.

The CDR3 loop is CASSLAPTGIRHEQYF. The CDR3 nucleotides are TGCGCCAGCAGCTTGGCCCCGACAGGGATTCGTCACGAGCAGTACTTC. The chain employs TRBV5-1 and TRBJ2-7; TRBD1 aligns across 7 bases. From germline, CDR1 is SGHRS and CDR2 YFSETQ. J lost 5 bases, V lost 0 bases, and 11 bases had no gene match. This CDR3 has 16 residues.